This TCR beta chain was retrieved from a study of T cell responses to AZD1222 COVID-19 vaccine. This clone was observed once. The table came from immunoSEQ multiplex PCR; TCRdb's copy has only in-frame clones and leaves some out. The sample carries tens of thousands of clones, roughly 77% recorded once. Germline CDR1 MDHEN, CDR2 SYDVKM. With 6 bases removed from V and 1 base from J, the gap between germline ends came to 12 bases. CDR3 length: 14 residues. The chain couples TRBV28 to TRBJ1-1, with D maybe TRBD1 (5 bases). The sample here was peripheral blood, taken 28 days after the second dose of the MenACWY control vaccine. This TCR derives from an adult who received the MenACWY meningococcal vaccine as a control. The CDR3 nucleotides read TGTGCCAGCAGCCTCGGGACGGGGAACACTGAAGCTTTCTTT. Translation: CASSLGTGNTEAFF.